The clone carrying this TCR beta chain was picked up a small number of times. Trimming took 2 bases from V and 2 from J, leaving 12 bases between them. This CDR3 spans 15 amino acids. Germline loops: CDR1 SGHTA, CDR2 FQGNSA. The sample belongs to a study of cytomegalovirus exposure and HLA in healthy donors. The donors, nominally healthy at sampling, likely had unrecorded immune exposures. The PCR employed 60 Vbeta primers together with 13 Jbeta primers. Method: immunoSEQ multiplex PCR; TCRdb's copy keeps in-frame clones and lacks some. The sample gives roughly 100,000 clones, over 55% of which show up once; roughly 16% is in the top ten.

Specimen: PBMCs. The chain recombines TRBV7-2 with TRBJ1-1, with TRBD1 as a possible D gene (5 bases). The clonotype was recovered from a woman aged 18-30 years in good health and CMV-seropositive. CDR3 nucleotides: TGTGCCAGCAGCTTACTGACAGAAAGTAACACTGAAGCTTTCTTT. The encoded protein is CASSLLTESNTEAFF.